The 32 T cell receptor beta chains reported below all come from one sample, sequenced in a study of identical twins. From the 5' RACE reads, TCRdb called clonotypes with MiXCR, one entry per CDR3 protein. Seen here are roughly 350,000 distinct CDR3 sequences, about 10% observed once, and the top ten hold over 7%. The sequenced sample consisted of naive T cells sorted from blood. The receptors stem from a woman aged 45-65 years in good health.

The chain has TRBV5-1 and TRBJ2-2; D is possibly TRBD1 or TRBD2 (6 bases each). The germline gives CDR1 SGHRS, CDR2 YFSETQ. The CDR3 loop spans 16 amino acids. V was clipped by 0 bases and J by 8 bases, with 17 bases between them. CDR3: CASSLAPGGITGELFF. The CDR3 nucleotides are TGCGCCAGCAGCTTGGCCCCCGGGGGCATCACGGGGGAGCTGTTTTTT.

In this sample, this clonotype turned up many times. The gene calls are TRBV4-1 and TRBJ2-1, with TRBD2 matching 10 bases. CDR1 MGHRA and CDR2 YSYEKL come from the germline V gene. The V segment lost 3 bases and the J segment 2 bases; nucleotides outside the gene matches: 4. CDR3 length: 16 residues. In DNA, the CDR3 is TGCGCCAGCAGCCAGGGGACTAGCGTAACCTACAATGAGCAGTTCTTC. Translation gives CASSQGTSVTYNEQFF.

This clonotype was found a few times. The chain is built from TRBV29-1 and TRBJ2-7; 9 nucleotides align to TRBD1. The CDR3 contains 14 residues. The ends lost 4 bases at V and 0 bases at J; junction bases unmatched: 4. The germline V gene has CDR1 SQVTM and CDR2 ANQGSEA. The CDR3 nucleotides are TGCAGCGTTGCCGGGACAGGGAACTCCTACGAGCAGTACTTC. It yields the protein CSVAGTGNSYEQYF.

This clonotype has a handful of counts. The chain is built from TRBV6-5 and TRBJ2-5, with 13 bases lining up with TRBD2. The CDR3 contains 18 residues. With V trimmed by 6 bases and J by 0 bases, 10 bases remained unmatched. Germline assignment: CDR1 MNHEY and CDR2 SVGAGI. The CDR3 sequence is CASSQLAGGGMYQETQYF. In nucleotides, the CDR3 is TGTGCCAGCAGCCAACTAGCGGGAGGGGGGATGTACCAAGAGACCCAGTACTTC.

The rearrangement joins TRBV4-2 to TRBJ1-5; no definite D call. The V gene lost 4 bases and the J gene lost 1 base, with 14 bases spanning the gap. The CDR3 has 16 amino acids. From germline, CDR1 is LGHNA and CDR2 YNFKEQ. The CDR3, as DNA: TGTGCCAGCAGCCTCGAGCCGTCCCGCAGCAATCAGCCCCAGCATTTT. Amino acids: CASSLEPSRSNQPQHF.

The genes are TRBV2 and TRBJ2-5, with a tentative D call TRBD2 (5 bases). V lost 8 bases, J lost 1 base, and 14 bases lay in between. Germline V lookup: CDR1 SNHLY, CDR2 FYNNEI. The CDR3 is made up of 14 amino acids. Here the CDR3 reads CASGLGTFQETQYF. DNA of the CDR3: TGTGCCAGCGGACTCGGCACTTTCCAAGAGACCCAGTACTTC.

This clonotype has more than one count but fewer than ten. The chain is built from TRBV6-2 or TRBV6-3 and TRBJ1-3, with 7 bases aligning to TRBD1. V shed 5 bases, J shed 0 bases, and the junction held 13 bases outside the gene matches. From germline, CDR1 is MNHEY and CDR2 SVGEGT. This CDR3 contains 18 residues. The CDR3 nucleotides are TGTGCCAGCAGTGCCACCAAAAACAGGGGAGGCTCTGGAAACACCATATATTTT. This codes for CASSATKNRGGSGNTIYF.

The chain uses TRBV5-1 and TRBJ2-2; no reliable D call. The germline V and J ends were trimmed by 0 bases and 4 bases, with 16 bases remaining between them. CDR1 and CDR2 from the germline V gene are SGHRS and YFSETQ. This CDR3 is 17 amino acids long. DNA for the CDR3: TGCGCCAGCAGCTTGGAGGCCAGTGGGGTACGCACCGGGGAGCTGTTTTTT. Its protein is CASSLEASGVRTGELFF.

The rearrangement links TRBV20-1 to TRBJ2-7; D is ambiguous. Germline CDR1 DFQATT, CDR2 SNEGSKA (reference sequence). The CDR3 loop spans 12 amino acids. V was clipped by 0 bases and J by 2 bases, with 5 bases between them. The CDR3 sequence is CSARELAYEQYF. Written as DNA, the CDR3 is TGCAGTGCTAGAGAACTGGCCTACGAGCAGTACTTC.

This clonotype appeared a few times. The J gene is TRBJ2-7, the V gene TRBV12-3 or TRBV12-4, with D tentatively TRBD1 or TRBD2 (5 bases each). Trimming shortened V by 5 bases and J by 2 bases, and 16 bases separated the two germline ends. The length of the CDR3 is 15 residues. Written as DNA, the CDR3 is TGTGCCAGCAGTGGGGGTCCTGGACAACCCTACGAGCAGTACTTC. Amino acid sequence: CASSGGPGQPYEQYF.

This sequence joins TRBV7-9 and TRBJ2-1, with D possibly TRBD1 on 6 matching bases. The CDR3 totals 15 residues. The V gene lost 3 bases and the J gene lost 9 bases, with 18 bases spanning the gap. Germline V CDR1 and CDR2: SEHNR, FQNEAQ (reference sequence). This CDR3 reads CASSLDRPPIVEQFF. DNA of the CDR3: TGTGCCAGCAGCTTGGACAGACCCCCAATTGTTGAGCAGTTCTTC.

The J gene is TRBJ2-3, the V gene TRBV4-2; D perhaps matches TRBD2 (5 bases). Trimming cost V 8 bases and J 6 bases, with 12 bases left between them. CDR1 and CDR2 from the germline V gene are LGHNA and YNFKEQ. The CDR3 contains 12 residues. CDR3 coding DNA: TGTGCCAGCGGACCTAGCCGGGATACGCAGTATTTT. It codes for CASGPSRDTQYF.

This clonotype was seen a handful of times. V is TRBV20-1 and J is TRBJ1-6, with no clear D. The V gene's germline CDR1 is DFQATT and CDR2 SNEGSKA (reference sequence). V gave up 2 bases and J gave up 7 bases, with 12 bases separating them. The CDR3 is 14 amino acids. CDR3 nucleotide sequence: TGCAGTGCTAGACAGACGGTGGGGAATTCACCCCTCCACTTT. Protein sequence: CSARQTVGNSPLHF.

This clonotype turned up a few times. The chain recombines TRBV4-2 with TRBJ2-2, with 9 bases aligning to TRBD2. V dropped 1 base and J dropped 7; count of bases not matched to a gene: 10. Germline CDR1 reads LGHNA; CDR2 reads YNFKEQ. CDR3 length: 17 amino acids. The CDR3 DNA reads as TGTGCCAGCAGCCAAGGGGTAGCGGGAGCCTTGGGCGGGGAGCTGTTTTTT. Protein: CASSQGVAGALGGELFF.

This clonotype was counted ten times or more. V and J are TRBV27 and TRBJ2-2; D call uncertain. Germline CDR1 is MNHEY and CDR2 is SMNVEV (reference sequence). The CDR3 is 14 residues long. With 3 bases removed from V and 5 bases from J, the gap between germline ends came to 10 bases. The chain's CDR3 is CASSLGWATGELFF. For the CDR3, the DNA is TGTGCCAGCAGTTTGGGCTGGGCTACCGGGGAGCTGTTTTTT.

This clonotype was observed at least ten times. The V gene is TRBV6-1, the J gene TRBJ2-1, with 9 bases lining up with TRBD1. Germline CDR1 reads MNHNS; CDR2 reads SASEGT. V shed 4 bases and J 5 bases; nucleotides not matched to a gene: 9. This CDR3 is built from 16 residues. The CDR3 loop is CASSGRDRVWDNEQFF. CDR3 bases: TGTGCCAGCAGTGGGAGGGACAGGGTGTGGGACAATGAGCAGTTCTTC.

Many counts were recorded for this clonotype. This CDR3 is CASSYRGEQYF. The DNA of the CDR3 is TGTGCCAGCAGCTATAGGGGCGAGCAGTACTTC. This rearrangement joins TRBV12-3 or TRBV12-4 to TRBJ2-7; D might be TRBD1 (5 bases). The CDR3 covers 11 residues. V lost 6 bases and J 6 bases, leaving 9 bases between the germline ends.

This clonotype showed up many times. The rearrangement uses TRBV12-3 or TRBV12-4 and TRBJ2-2; possible D gene TRBD2, 7 bases. This CDR3 is built from 15 residues. With 6 bases removed from V and 2 bases from J, the gap between germline ends came to 13 bases. In DNA, the CDR3 is TGTGCCAGCAGGGCCAGCGGGACAAACACCGGGGAGCTGTTTTTT. Its translation is CASRASGTNTGELFF.

This clonotype was observed a handful of times. The CDR3 region is CASTRGGEQFF. DNA for the CDR3: TGTGCCAGCACTCGAGGGGGTGAGCAGTTCTTC. The chain is built from TRBV2 and TRBJ2-1, with a weak D call TRBD1 (6 bases). Germline V gene lookup returns CDR1 SNHLY and CDR2 FYNNEI. Trimming cost V 7 bases and J 9 bases, with 10 bases left between them. This CDR3 is 11 amino acids long. Together with reference TRBV2 and TRBJ2-1, the CDR3 gives the full variable domain: EPEVTQTPSHQVTQMGQEVILRCVPISNHLYFYWYRQILGQKVEFLVSFYNNEISEKSEIFDDQFSVERPDGSNFTLKIRSTKLEDSAMYFCASTRGGEQFFGPGTRLTVL.

This clonotype was counted only a few times. Here the CDR3 DNA reads TGCGCCAGCAGCCAGGACTTAGGACAGGGTCTCTACGAGCAGTACTTC. Protein: CASSQDLGQGLYEQYF. The V and J genes are TRBV4-1 and TRBJ2-7, with 8 bases fitting TRBD1. Trimming removed 3 bases from V and 3 bases from J; junction bases left unmatched: 10. Looked up from germline, CDR1 is MGHRA and CDR2 is YSYEKL. The CDR3 totals 16 residues.

The V gene is TRBV18, the J gene TRBJ1-5; TRBD1 might be the D (6 bases). Germline-derived CDR1 and CDR2 are KGHSH and LQKENI. V dropped 4 bases and J dropped 2 bases, with 18 bases sitting between them. The CDR3 is made up of 17 amino acids. Here the CDR3 DNA reads TGTGCCAGCTCACAGATTACAGGGTCGGGAGGCAATCAGCCCCAGCATTTT. As protein: CASSQITGSGGNQPQHF. The whole variable domain, remainder taken from reference TRBV18 and TRBJ1-5, is NAGVMQNPRHLVRRRGQEARLRCSPMKGHSHVYWYRQLPEEGLKFMVYLQKENIIDESGMPKERFSAEFPKEGPSILRIQQVVRGDSAAYFCASSQITGSGGNQPQHFGDGTRLSIL.

The chain employs TRBV12-3 or TRBV12-4 and TRBJ1-6; 7 bases are a match to TRBD1. The junction had 12 bases not matched to a gene; V was cut back by 7 bases and J by 9 bases. This CDR3 has 15 amino acids. The CDR3 loop is CASTQGGGLGSPLHF. The CDR3 nucleotides read TGTGCCAGCACCCAGGGGGGGGGTTTGGGTTCACCCCTCCACTTT.

This clonotype was seen a handful of times. The V call is TRBV5-5, the J call TRBJ2-1; TRBD2 agrees at 10 bases. Germline V gene lookup returns CDR1 SGHKS and CDR2 YYEKEE (reference sequence). The CDR3 contains 16 residues. V lost 4 bases to trimming and J lost 7 bases; unmatched junction nucleotides: 11. Here the CDR3 DNA reads TGTGCCAGCAGCAGAGCGCCGGGACTAGCGAATAATGAGCAGTTCTTC. This codes for CASSRAPGLANNEQFF. The full variable domain, completed using reference TRBV5-5 and TRBJ2-1, is DAGVTQSPTHLIKTRGQQVTLRCSPISGHKSVSWYQQVLGQGPQFIFQYYEKEERGRGNFPDRFSARQFPNYSSELNVNALLLGDSALYLCASSRAPGLANNEQFFGPGTRLTVL.

This clonotype has a handful of counts. V usage is TRBV24-1 and J usage is TRBJ2-3; D not certain. The CDR3 totals 16 residues. CDR1 KGHDR and CDR2 SFDVKD come from the germline V gene. Trimming pared 1 base from V and 5 bases from J, leaving 15 bases between. In DNA form, the CDR3 reads TGTGCCACCAGTGATTTCCTGACTGGTTTTCAAGATACGCAGTATTTT. It is translated as CATSDFLTGFQDTQYF.

This clonotype was seen only a few times. CDR3 protein: CSVWRQGVIANYGYTF. The CDR3 nucleotides are TGCAGCGTTTGGCGACAGGGGGTCATAGCTAACTATGGCTACACCTTC. This sequence joins TRBV29-1 and TRBJ1-2; 9 bases agree with TRBD1. This CDR3 is 16 amino acids long. Germline V gene sequence: CDR1 SQVTM, CDR2 ANQGSEA. V shed 5 bases, J shed 0 bases, and the junction held 10 bases outside the gene matches.

In its sample, this clonotype was seen a few times. The V and J genes are TRBV6-2 or TRBV6-3 and TRBJ2-3; a weak D match, TRBD1 (5 bases). CDR1 and CDR2 (germline): MNHEY, SVGEGT. The CDR3 has 14 amino acids. V lost 6 bases and J 2 bases, leaving 12 bases between the germline ends. The CDR3 here is CASSSLGPTDTQYF. CDR3 nucleotide sequence: TGTGCCAGCAGCTCCCTGGGGCCCACAGATACGCAGTATTTT.

The chain couples TRBV4-2 to TRBJ2-4; D tentatively reads TRBD1 or TRBD2 (6 bases each). Germline lookup yields CDR1 LGHNA and CDR2 YNFKEQ. The CDR3 length is 21 residues. V was trimmed by 0 bases and J by 6 bases, leaving 30 bases between them. This CDR3 reads CASSQDPGGGKLSQSGNIQYF. CDR3 DNA: TGTGCCAGCAGCCAAGATCCTGGGGGCGGGAAACTTAGCCAATCTGGAAACATTCAGTACTTC.

This clonotype was seen a few times. V is TRBV6-7 and J is TRBJ1-5; maybe TRBD1 (5 bases). TRBV6-7 counts as an open reading frame of uncertain function. CDR3 size: 15 residues. V was shortened by 7 bases and J by 5 bases, with 18 bases between the two germline ends. CDR3 in DNA: TGTGCCAGCATTGGGACCGGCCCCTCGGATCAGCCCCAGCATTTT. It yields the protein CASIGTGPSDQPQHF.

This clonotype occurred a few times. This chain joins TRBV7-9 and TRBJ2-1; TRBD2 matches 14 bases. The ends lost 2 bases at V and 4 bases at J; junction bases unmatched: 7. This CDR3 comprises 18 residues. Per germline, CDR1 SEHNR and CDR2 FQNEAQ (reference sequence). Here the CDR3 reads CASSLRGGLAGVYNEQFF. CDR3 bases: TGTGCCAGCAGCTTAAGGGGGGGACTAGCGGGAGTGTACAATGAGCAGTTCTTC.

The V gene is TRBV21-1, the J gene TRBJ2-3; the D call of TRBD2 is as the table states it, not checked on the DNA. TRBV21-1 is a documented pseudogene. The CDR3 runs to 15 residues. CDR3 DNA: TGTGCCAGCAGCACGGCGGGAGAAGAGGCAGATACGCAGTATTTT. Amino acids: CASSTAGEEADTQYF.

This clonotype was recorded a few times. The rearrangement joins TRBV7-2 to TRBJ2-2; 7 bases are a match to TRBD2. Trimming at V came to 2 bases and at J to 6 bases, leaving 12 bases not matched to a gene. The CDR3 has 17 amino acids. Per germline, CDR1 SGHTA and CDR2 FQGNSA. The DNA of the CDR3 is TGTGCCAGCAGCTTACGGTTTTGGCGGGAGTCGTCCGGGGAGCTGTTTTTT. Its translation: CASSLRFWRESSGELFF.

This clonotype was counted only a few times. The rearrangement joins TRBV3-1 to TRBJ1-3, with TRBD1 as a possible D gene (5 bases). The CDR3 totals 15 residues. V was pared by 4 bases and J by 4 bases, with 14 bases between. Per germline, CDR1 LGHDT and CDR2 YNNKEL (reference sequence). The CDR3 loop reads CASSPSRAAGNTIYF. CDR3 DNA: TGTGCCAGCAGCCCCAGCAGGGCTGCAGGAAACACCATATATTTT.